Listed here are 6 T cell receptor beta chains from one sample, sequenced in a study of cytomegalovirus exposure and HLA in healthy donors. Use of 60 Vbeta and 13 Jbeta primers characterized the PCR. TCRdb's table, derived via immunoSEQ multiplex PCR, lists solely in-frame clones and lacks some. The data hold 150,000 to 200,000 clones, with roughly four fifths observed a single time. Sequenced input: PBMCs. The source of these receptors is a young man in good health and CMV-seronegative.

V is TRBV7-2 and J is TRBJ2-1; 7 bases agree with TRBD2. The CDR3 loop spans 18 amino acids. From germline, CDR1 is SGHTA and CDR2 FQGNSA. V lost 10 bases, J lost 1 base, and 19 bases stayed unmatched. CDR3: CAMRPTSGGRVSYNEQFF. DNA for the CDR3: TGTGCCATGCGCCCTACCTCGGGCGGGAGAGTGTCCTACAATGAGCAGTTCTTC.

The chain links TRBV14 to TRBJ2-4; 7 bases are shared with TRBD2. This CDR3 comprises 13 residues. Trimming removed 4 bases from V and 9 bases from J; junction bases left unmatched: 6. Germline V gene data show CDR1 as SGHDN and CDR2 as FVKESK. This CDR3 is CASSRETSPIQYF. The CDR3 DNA sequence: TGTGCCAGCAGCCGAGAGACTAGCCCCATTCAGTACTTC.

This chain links TRBV7-7 with TRBJ2-1, with 9 bases that match TRBD1. Germline-derived CDR1 and CDR2 are SSHAT and FNYEAQ (reference sequence). The CDR3 is 14 residues long. The trim removed 4 bases at V and 5 bases at J, leaving 3 bases unmatched. The CDR3 protein is CASSSRTGDNEQFF. The CDR3 DNA follows: TGTGCCAGCAGCTCCCGGACAGGGGACAATGAGCAGTTCTTC.

The genes are TRBV27 and TRBJ2-3; 8 positions agree with TRBD2. Germline V gives CDR1 MNHEY, CDR2 SMNVEV (reference sequence). With 5 bases clipped from V and 3 bases from J, the junction kept 4 bases outside the gene matches. This CDR3 contains 14 residues. The CDR3 sequence: CASSLREATDTQYF. In DNA, the CDR3 is TGTGCCAGCAGTCTGCGGGAGGCAACAGATACGCAGTATTTT.

The V and J genes are TRBV13 and TRBJ1-2; 8 bases map to TRBD1. CDR1 is PRHDT and CDR2 is FYEKMQ in the germline V gene (reference sequence). The V segment lost 5 bases and the J segment 7 bases; nucleotides outside the gene matches: 9. The CDR3 spans 14 residues. The CDR3 DNA reads TGTGCCAGCAGCCAATCGGACAGGGAAGGTGGCTACACCTTC. This encodes CASSQSDREGGYTF.

The V gene is TRBV11-2, the J gene TRBJ2-5; 9 bases are a match to TRBD1. V was pared by 4 bases and J by 1 base, with 4 bases of the junction left unmatched. The germline V gene encodes CDR1 SGHAT and CDR2 FQNNGV. The CDR3 loop spans 15 amino acids. In DNA, the CDR3 is TGTGCCAGCAGCTCGGGGACAGGGACCCAAGAGACCCAGTACTTC. It translates to CASSSGTGTQETQYF.